This T cell receptor beta chain originates from a study of chemoradiotherapy in HPV16-positive cancers (dated by TCRdb to between 2022 and 2023). Describing the broader study: Using functional T-cell assays on cells from a couple of HPV16-positive patients, the researchers defined candidate HPV-specific T-cell clones and common TCR motifs. The study asked whether T-cell immunity against the HPV oncoproteins E6 and E7 changes during chemoradiotherapy and whether it affects survival. Next, the candidate HPV-specific TCRs and motifs were followed in TCR repertoires from 80 to 90 patients with HPV-related cancers. On the study overall, not on this receptor specifically: Only a couple of HPV16-positive patients were used to derive the functional definition of HPV-specific T cells, and the survival association was reported for HPV16-positive patients. Expansion of candidate HPV-specific clones and E7-related TCR motifs was observed in the tumor microenvironment during treatment, whereas no such expansion was observed for non-HPV-specific T cells. In HPV16-positive patients, expansion of HPV-responsive T cells during chemoradiotherapy was found to be associated with improved recurrence-free survival.

Libraries were prepared through the immunoSEQ multiplex PCR assay. What TCRdb holds here is the immuneACCESS table cut down to in-frame rearrangements. Part of the clones is not present; checked against another copy, under half of the missing clones reflect an unresolved V gene, and the others are unexplained. In this sample the table shows 5,000 to 7,000 clones, 60% to 75% of which occur a single time. Roughly 31% of the sample goes to the ten largest clones. On this clone: The antigen it binds to is not known. The input lacks base qualities; no much larger clone sits a single base away. This CDR3 is also generated by other DNA sequences in the sample.

Repertoires were sampled repeatedly over the course of chemoradiotherapy so that clonal expansion in the tumor microenvironment could be followed. From the cysteine up to the phenylalanine, the CDR3 has a length of 16 residues. The sequence is cut down to CDR3 DNA, 48 bases in frame from base 1. The germline V gene encodes CDR1 SGHNT and CDR2 YENEEA. Clipping removes 4 bases from V and 0 bases from J, with 3 as the unmatched junction base count. Here the chain combines TRBV11-3 and TRBJ2-3, with TRBD2 matching 11 junction bases. The sample here was tumor tissue, taken from a patient who underwent chemoradiotherapy. This clonotype was sampled from a human donor with HPV-associated anogenital cancer. The encoded CDR3 is CASSSRLAGSTDTQYF. The bases are TGTGCCAGCAGCTCCAGACTAGCGGGGAGCACAGATACGCAGTATTTT.